Sequencing of this TCR beta chain was carried out in a study of shared clonotypes between healthy human individuals. Of note for this clone: Other nucleotide sequences in the sample specify the same CDR3.

This CDR3 is 14 amino acids long. Unmatched junction bases numbered 4, after V lost 5 bases and J lost 1 base. CDR1 is SGHRS and CDR2 is YFSETQ in the germline V gene. Sequencing was performed with immunoSEQ multiplex PCR; in TCRdb, only in-frame clones are kept and a portion is missing. The repertoire has about 1.1 million clones, 70% to 85% of them found once; the top ten carry 0.89%. The chain employs TRBV5-1 and TRBJ1-1; 8 bases align to TRBD1. Material for sequencing was memory CD4+ T cells from PBMCs. Subset reported: CD45RA-negative fraction. This TCR was recovered from a man aged 18 to 30 in good health. Some clones in this sample may be carry-over from other donors' samples. The CDR3 sequence: CASRAGTGNTEAFF. CDR3 nucleotides: TGCGCCAGCAGGGCCGGGACAGGGAACACTGAAGCTTTCTTT.